This T cell receptor (beta chain) was profiled in a study of shared clonotypes between healthy human individuals (dated by TCRdb to 2018 to 2021). Regarding the research as a whole: A few men and a couple of women, aged 18 to 49 years, made up the cohort. To estimate repertoire size and how much clonotypes are shared between individuals, the study performed deep sequencing of blood TCR repertoires from a few healthy adults. To increase sequencing depth and limit assay-specific biases, TCR repertoire library preparation and sequencing were carried out by different laboratories using diverse techniques. Per donor, leukapheresis produced somewhere between about 0.85 and 9.5 billion PBMCs. For each donor, CD4 naive and CD4 memory were each run on three plates, CD8 naive on two plates, and CD8 memory on one plate.

V sheds 4 bases and J sheds 2 bases, leaving 11 bases between their ends. Spanning cysteine to phenylalanine, the CDR3 consists of 13 amino acids. Only CDR3 DNA remains: 39 bases, in frame from the first base. The germline V gene yields SQVTM for CDR1 and ANQGSEA for CDR2. TCR CDR3 regions were amplified from genomic DNA by multiplex PCR using the deep immunoSEQ assay. Extracted genomic DNA from each cell subset was spread evenly across all wells of several immunoSEQ 96-well plates, with each plate serving as a replicate. For sorted subsets, about 200 ng genomic DNA, equal to tens of thousands of T cell genomes, was loaded into each replicate PCR. Purified libraries were measured with a Qubit 3.0 fluorometer, size-checked on a Bioanalyzer 2100, and measured again with the KAPA Library Quantification kit. Every immunoSEQ 96-well plate was sequenced on a separate single-read 150-cycle Illumina NextSeq 550 flow cell. Per the source publication's procedure: Because the immunoSEQ output included only junctional sequences and no quality scores, the filtering could not be the same as the filtering used for full-length reads. To assign V/J genes and CDR3, sequences were annotated using PyIR, a Python wrapper for IgBLAST v1.9, with IMGT germline references. Any read was removed if the V/J assignment was weak (E-value above 1e-6), the CDR3 was missing, or the read contained stop codons, out-of-frame junctions, or ambiguous translated residues. V3J clonotypes were defined by identical inferred V gene, J gene, and CDR3 amino acid sequence. Percentage overlap between repertoires was computed as shared unique clonotypes divided by the size of the smaller repertoire. RTK rarefaction, the Chao1 estimator, and Recon v2.1 estimates of unobserved clonotypes were used to assess repertoire richness. For all TCRbeta clonotypes obtained by the gDNA method from a handful of donors, generation probabilities were computed with OLGA. The immuneACCESS repertoire file appears here via TCRdb, limited to in-frame rearrangements. These files lack a portion of the clones; in checked studies, under half of the deficit traces to unresolved V genes, and the cause of the others is not known. V, J and clone size were drawn from that table, and D and trimming were deduced from the DNA. Counted in this sample were some 2.3 million clones; 80% to 95% of them appeared once. Together, the top ten hold 0.35% to 0.5% of the sample.

Broad study findings and their caveats: Pairwise subsampling led to the expectation that sequencing depth would affect the degree of clonotype sharing among donors. Larger estimated clonotype richness was generally found for naive subsets than for memory subsets. The genetic and exposure-history diversity represented was limited by the small number of donors. Sharing across four donors was observed for around 5% of naive CD4, over 3% of naive CD8, around 2.5% of memory CD4, and roughly 0.4% of memory CD8 clonotypes. Higher generation probabilities were observed for clonotypes shared by all four sorted-subset donors than for non-shared clonotypes. Incomplete sequencing was indicated by rarefaction of sorted-subset datasets, despite the large sequencing depth. Sampling was limited to blood, and TCR repertoires in tissue likely differ from TCR repertoires in blood.

The donors were healthy, HIV-negative adults with no recently reported acute infections or vaccinations. All donors were Caucasian adults living in Nashville, Tennessee, USA. CD4+ T cells were enriched by magnetic negative selection, after which naive cells were positively selected on CD45RA and the negative fraction was taken as the memory subset. Blood was collected by leukapheresis, and PBMCs were isolated by Ficoll-Histopaque density gradient centrifugation and then cryopreserved in liquid nitrogen vapor phase. Analytical flow cytometry was used to check the purity and quantity of each magnetically sorted T cell population. Genomic DNA was isolated from every sorted fraction and measured by UV absorbance on a Nanodrop 2000c. In the case of this clone: There is no known antigen for this receptor. Base-call qualities are not available, and no considerably larger clone is one nucleotide away.

Sequenced input: naive CD4+ T cells from PBMCs. Explained via the paper, the cell subset or site label denotes: CD45RA+ positively selected. The TCR sequence derives from a young man in good health. Some clones in this sample may be carry-over from other donors' samples. The chain links TRBV29-1 with TRBJ1-2; no D gene can be assigned with confidence. The encoded CDR3 is CSVGTHKNYGYTF. In nucleotides, the sequence is TGCAGCGTTGGGACTCACAAAAACTATGGCTACACCTTC.